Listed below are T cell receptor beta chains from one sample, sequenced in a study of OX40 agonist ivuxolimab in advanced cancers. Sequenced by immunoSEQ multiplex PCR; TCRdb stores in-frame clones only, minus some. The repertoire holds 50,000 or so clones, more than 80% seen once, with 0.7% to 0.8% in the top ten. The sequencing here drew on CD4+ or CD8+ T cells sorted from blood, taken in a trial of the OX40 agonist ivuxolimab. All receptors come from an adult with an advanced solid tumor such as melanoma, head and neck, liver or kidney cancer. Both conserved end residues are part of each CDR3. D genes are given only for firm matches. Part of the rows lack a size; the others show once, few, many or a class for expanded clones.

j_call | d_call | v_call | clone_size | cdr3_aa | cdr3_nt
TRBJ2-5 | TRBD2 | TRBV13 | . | CASRSSGGQETQYF | TGTGCCAGCAGATCGTCGGGGGGGCAAGAGACCCAGTACTTC
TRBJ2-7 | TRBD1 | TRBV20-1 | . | CSARDRDEQYF | TGCAGTGCGAGGGACAGGGACGAGCAGTACTTC
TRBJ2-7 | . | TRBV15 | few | CATSGQSEGEQYF | TGTGCCACCAGCGGACAGTCCGAAGGGGAGCAGTACTTC
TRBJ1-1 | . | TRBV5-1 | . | CASSLGGVNTEAFF | TGCGCCAGCAGCTTGGGCGGGGTTAACACTGAAGCTTTCTTT
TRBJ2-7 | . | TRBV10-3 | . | CAIRDSYEQYF | TGTGCCATCAGGGATTCCTACGAGCAGTACTTC
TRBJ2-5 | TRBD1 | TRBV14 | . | CASSRGILQGEETQYF | TGTGCCAGCAGCCGCGGAATCCTCCAGGGGGAAGAGACCCAGTACTTC
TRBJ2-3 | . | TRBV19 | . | CASSIGPGAFTDTQYF | TGTGCCAGTAGTATAGGTCCAGGGGCCTTCACAGATACGCAGTATTTT
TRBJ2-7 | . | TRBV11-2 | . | CASSPVGRTSYEQYF | TGTGCCAGCAGCCCCGTAGGCAGGACATCATACGAGCAGTACTTC
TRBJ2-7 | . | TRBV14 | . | CASSPRTPGYEQYF | TGTGCCAGCAGCCCCCGAACCCCTGGCTACGAGCAGTACTTC
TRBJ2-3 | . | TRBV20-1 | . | CSGAADTQYF | TGCAGTGGGGCGGCAGATACGCAGTATTTT
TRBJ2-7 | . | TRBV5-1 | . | CASSLASGGSYEQYF | TGCGCCAGCAGCTTGGCCAGCGGAGGATCCTACGAGCAGTACTTC
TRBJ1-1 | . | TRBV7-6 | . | CASSLAHRNTEAFF | TGTGCCAGCAGCTTAGCGCACAGAAACACTGAAGCTTTCTTT
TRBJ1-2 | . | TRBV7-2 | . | CASSLNIGYGYTF | TGTGCCAGCAGCTTAAATATAGGATATGGCTACACCTTC
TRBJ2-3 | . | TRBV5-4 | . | CASSAYSAAPTNTQYF | TGTGCCAGCAGCGCCTACAGCGCAGCTCCGACGAATACGCAGTATTTT
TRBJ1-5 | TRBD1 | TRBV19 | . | CASSADRASYQPQHF | TGTGCCAGTAGTGCCGACAGGGCCTCCTATCAGCCCCAGCATTTT
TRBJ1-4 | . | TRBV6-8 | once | CASSQGTLQGTNEKLFF | TGTGCCAGCAGCCAAGGGACTCTCCAAGGAACTAATGAAAAACTGTTTTTT
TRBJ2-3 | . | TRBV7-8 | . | CASSLSVQYTDTQYF | TGTGCCAGCAGCCTTAGTGTGCAGTACACAGATACGCAGTATTTT
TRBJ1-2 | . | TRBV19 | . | CASSIAGSNYGYTF | TGTGCCAGTAGTATAGCAGGCTCGAACTATGGCTACACCTTC
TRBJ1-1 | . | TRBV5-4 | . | CASSKDTEAFF | TGTGCCAGCAGTAAAGACACTGAAGCTTTCTTT
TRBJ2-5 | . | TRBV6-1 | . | CASNNGVGAETQYF | TGTGCCAGCAACAACGGAGTAGGCGCGGAGACCCAGTACTTC
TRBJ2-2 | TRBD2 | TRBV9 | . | CASSRSGGTNTGELFF | TGTGCCAGCAGCCGTAGCGGGGGGACGAACACCGGGGAGCTGTTTTTT
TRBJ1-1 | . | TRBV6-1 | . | CASTPELRVGTEAFF | TGTGCCAGCACCCCCGAACTCCGGGTGGGCACTGAAGCTTTCTTT